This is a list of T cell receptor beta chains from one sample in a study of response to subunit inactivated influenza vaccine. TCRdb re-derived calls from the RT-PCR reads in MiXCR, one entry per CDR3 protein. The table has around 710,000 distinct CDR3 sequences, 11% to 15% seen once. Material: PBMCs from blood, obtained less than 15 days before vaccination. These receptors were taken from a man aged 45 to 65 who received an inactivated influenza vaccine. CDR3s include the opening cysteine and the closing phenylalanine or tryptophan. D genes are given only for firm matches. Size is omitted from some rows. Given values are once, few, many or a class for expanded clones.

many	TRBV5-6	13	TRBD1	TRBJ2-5	TGTGCCAGCAGCCGGACAGGACAAGAGACCCAGTACTTC	CASSRTGQETQYF
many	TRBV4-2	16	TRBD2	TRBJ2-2	TGTGCCAGCAGCCAAGTGCTGGGACTAGTGTCCGGGGAGCTGTTTTTT	CASSQVLGLVSGELFF
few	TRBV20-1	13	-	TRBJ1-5	TGCAGTGCTAGCGCGGTCTCCAATCAGCCCCAGCATTTT	CSASAVSNQPQHF
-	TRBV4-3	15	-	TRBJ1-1	TGCGCCAGCAGCCAAGATTTCAGCATGAACACTGAAGCTTTCTTT	CASSQDFSMNTEAFF
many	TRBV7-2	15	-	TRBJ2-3	TGTGCCAGCAGCTTACACGGCAGGGTCACAGATACGCAGTATTTT	CASSLHGRVTDTQYF
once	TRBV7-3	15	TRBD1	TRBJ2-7	TGTGCCAGCAGCTTAATGCCAGGGGGAATGTACGAGCAGTACTTC	CASSLMPGGMYEQYF
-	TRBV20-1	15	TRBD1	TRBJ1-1	TGCAGTGCTAGAGATCCGACAGGGGCGAACACTGAAGCTTTCTTT	CSARDPTGANTEAFF
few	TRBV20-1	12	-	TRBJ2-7	TGCAGTGCTGTAAGGCGGGTTGACGAGCAGTACTTC	CSAVRRVDEQYF
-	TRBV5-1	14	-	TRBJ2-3	TGCGCCAGCAGGGGACGGACCACCACAGAAACGCAGTATTTT	CASRGRTTTETQYF
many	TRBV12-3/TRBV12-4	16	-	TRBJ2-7	TGTGCCAGCAGTGCCAGAACGAGACAGTCATCCTACGAGCAGTACTTC	CASSARTRQSSYEQYF
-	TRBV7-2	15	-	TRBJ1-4	TGTGCCAGCAGCTTCCAATTCTCGGCAGGGGAAAAACTGTTTTTT	CASSFQFSAGEKLFF